The rows below give T cell receptor beta chains drawn from one sample of a study of response to subunit inactivated influenza vaccine. TCRdb recomputed calls from the RT-PCR reads with MiXCR, one row per CDR3 protein. The sample includes hundreds of thousands of distinct CDR3 sequences, around 9.9% of them seen just once. Sequences were derived from PBMCs from blood, sampled roughly 46 days after vaccination. The receptors derive from a man aged 50 to 60 who received an inactivated influenza vaccine. Both conserved end residues are part of each CDR3. Each record gives: clone size, V gene, D gene, J gene, CDR3 DNA, CDR3 protein. D genes are given only for firm matches. Where a row states a size, it is once, few, many or the class of an expanded clone; other rows omit it.

clone_size: few
v_call: TRBV6-1
d_call: .
j_call: TRBJ2-5
cdr3_nt: TGTGCCAGCAGGAGAGGGGGGGCCGGGGAGACCCAGTACTTC
cdr3_aa: CASRRGGAGETQYF

clone_size: many
v_call: TRBV29-1
d_call: .
j_call: TRBJ2-7
cdr3_nt: TGCAGCGTTGAAGGTCAGGGACCCTACGAGCAGTACTTC
cdr3_aa: CSVEGQGPYEQYF

clone_size: many
v_call: TRBV20-1
d_call: .
j_call: TRBJ2-7
cdr3_nt: TGCAGTGCCAGGGGCGAGGGCAGATCCTACGAGCAGTACTTC
cdr3_aa: CSARGEGRSYEQYF

clone_size: .
v_call: TRBV5-1
d_call: .
j_call: TRBJ1-1
cdr3_nt: TGCGCCAGCAGCGTGGACACTTCGAACACTGAAGCTTTCTTT
cdr3_aa: CASSVDTSNTEAFF

clone_size: .
v_call: TRBV6-2/TRBV6-3
d_call: TRBD2
j_call: TRBJ2-7
cdr3_nt: TGTGCCAGCAGACCACCCGCCGGGACTAGCGTAACCTACGAGCAGTACTTC
cdr3_aa: CASRPPAGTSVTYEQYF

clone_size: .
v_call: TRBV7-2
d_call: .
j_call: TRBJ2-2
cdr3_nt: TGTGCCAGCAGCTTAGCCCGGGGGGCTACCGGGGAGCTGTTTTTT
cdr3_aa: CASSLARGATGELFF

clone_size: few
v_call: TRBV5-1
d_call: .
j_call: TRBJ2-5
cdr3_nt: TGCGCCAGCAGCCATGGGGGTACGGGGAACCAAGAGACCCAGTACTTC
cdr3_aa: CASSHGGTGNQETQYF

clone_size: many
v_call: TRBV4-3
d_call: .
j_call: TRBJ2-7
cdr3_nt: TGCGCCAGCAGCCAAGGGGTTAGTGGGCTCACCTACGAGCAGTACTTC
cdr3_aa: CASSQGVSGLTYEQYF

clone_size: .
v_call: TRBV11-2
d_call: .
j_call: TRBJ2-2
cdr3_nt: TGTGCCAGCAGCTTAGTCGATGCCGGGGAGCTGTTTTTT
cdr3_aa: CASSLVDAGELFF

clone_size: many
v_call: TRBV5-1
d_call: .
j_call: TRBJ2-1
cdr3_nt: TGCGCCAGCAGCGGGACACATAGCTCCTACAATGAGCAGTTCTTC
cdr3_aa: CASSGTHSSYNEQFF

clone_size: few
v_call: TRBV5-1
d_call: .
j_call: TRBJ2-2
cdr3_nt: TGCGCCAGCAGCGACTCGGGACTGATCACCGGGGAGCTGTTTTTT
cdr3_aa: CASSDSGLITGELFF

clone_size: few
v_call: TRBV4-2
d_call: TRBD1
j_call: TRBJ1-6
cdr3_nt: TGTGCCAGCAGCCAAGAATACAGGGGTGGCTATAATTCACCCCTCCACTTT
cdr3_aa: CASSQEYRGGYNSPLHF

clone_size: .
v_call: TRBV28
d_call: .
j_call: TRBJ2-6
cdr3_nt: TGTGCCAGCAGATCCCTAGCTGGGGCCAACGTCCTGACTTTC
cdr3_aa: CASRSLAGANVLTF

clone_size: many
v_call: TRBV6-5
d_call: .
j_call: TRBJ2-5
cdr3_nt: TGTGCCAGCAGTTACTCAGGAGGCCTATTCGACCAAGAGACCCAGTACTTC
cdr3_aa: CASSYSGGLFDQETQYF

clone_size: few
v_call: TRBV24-1
d_call: .
j_call: TRBJ2-1
cdr3_nt: TGTGCCACCAGTGATCCCACGTCAGGTTGGTTCAATGAGCAGTTCTTC
cdr3_aa: CATSDPTSGWFNEQFF

clone_size: .
v_call: TRBV2
d_call: .
j_call: TRBJ2-1
cdr3_nt: TGTGCCAGCAGTCCACTCAATGAGCAGTTCTTC
cdr3_aa: CASSPLNEQFF

clone_size: .
v_call: TRBV20-1
d_call: .
j_call: TRBJ1-5
cdr3_nt: TGCAGTGCTAGAGATCGGTCGACGAGCAATCAGCCCCAGCATTTT
cdr3_aa: CSARDRSTSNQPQHF

clone_size: many
v_call: TRBV12-3/TRBV12-4
d_call: .
j_call: TRBJ2-1
cdr3_nt: TGTGCCAGCAGTTTAGGAGTGAGTCATGAGCAGTTCTTC
cdr3_aa: CASSLGVSHEQFF

clone_size: many
v_call: TRBV5-6
d_call: TRBD1
j_call: TRBJ2-5
cdr3_nt: TGTGCCAGCAGCTGGGGGACAGGGCTGATCCAAGAGACCCAGTACTTC
cdr3_aa: CASSWGTGLIQETQYF

clone_size: .
v_call: TRBV27
d_call: .
j_call: TRBJ2-1
cdr3_nt: TGTGCCAGCAGGGGACTGGGCTCCTACAATGAGCAGTTCTTC
cdr3_aa: CASRGLGSYNEQFF

clone_size: .
v_call: TRBV11-1
d_call: TRBD2
j_call: TRBJ2-3
cdr3_nt: TGTGCCAGCAGCGACTGGACTAGCGGGAGGGAATTGAGATCAGATACGCAGTATTTT
cdr3_aa: CASSDWTSGRELRSDTQYF

clone_size: few
v_call: TRBV7-2
d_call: TRBD2
j_call: TRBJ2-2
cdr3_nt: TGTGCCAGCAGCCCTAGACTAGCTTTCACCGGGGAGCTGTTTTTT
cdr3_aa: CASSPRLAFTGELFF

clone_size: many
v_call: TRBV10-3
d_call: .
j_call: TRBJ1-5
cdr3_nt: TGTGCCAGCAGACACAGGGAGGGCCAGCCCCAGCATTTT
cdr3_aa: CASRHREGQPQHF

clone_size: many
v_call: TRBV5-1
d_call: .
j_call: TRBJ2-3
cdr3_nt: TGCGCCAGCAGACCGGGACGCGGGGGCGATACGCAGTATTTT
cdr3_aa: CASRPGRGGDTQYF

clone_size: many
v_call: TRBV5-1
d_call: .
j_call: TRBJ1-2
cdr3_nt: TGCGCCAGCAGCTCGTGGGGCGATGGCTACACCTTC
cdr3_aa: CASSSWGDGYTF